A selection of T cell receptor beta chains follows, all from one sample in a study of T cells expressing NK-cell markers. Following a re-call of the 5' RACE reads, TCRdb has one entry per CDR3 protein and lacks DNA. The table lists roughly 170,000 distinct CDR3 sequences. Sequences were obtained from blood T cells: a sorted CD56 or NKG2C T cell subset, CD4+ or CD8+ T cells, or bulk PBMC T cells (not recorded which). These receptors were taken from a woman aged 18-70 years in good health. Both conserved end residues are part of each CDR3. The order of the fields is J gene, V gene, CDR3 protein.

j_gene: TRBJ2-3; v_gene: TRBV20-1; CDR3aa: CSARDSTGDTDTQYF
j_gene: TRBJ2-2; v_gene: TRBV6-4; CDR3aa: CASSDRNTGELFF
j_gene: TRBJ2-1; v_gene: TRBV10-3; CDR3aa: CAISDTGLAGGVEQFF
j_gene: TRBJ2-1; v_gene: TRBV5-1; CDR3aa: CASSLGGLGEGEQFF
j_gene: TRBJ2-1; v_gene: TRBV13; CDR3aa: CASSSRQGHEQFF
j_gene: TRBJ2-1; v_gene: TRBV7-2; CDR3aa: CASSLVGLPSRDEQFF
j_gene: TRBJ2-5; v_gene: TRBV4-1; CDR3aa: CASSPPWTGTGETQYF
j_gene: TRBJ2-7; v_gene: TRBV7-6; CDR3aa: CASSLGPSGGAYEQYF
j_gene: TRBJ2-5; v_gene: TRBV15; CDR3aa: CATSRDRGETQYF
j_gene: TRBJ2-7; v_gene: TRBV12-3/TRBV12-4; CDR3aa: CASSLTTSGYEQYF
j_gene: TRBJ2-6; v_gene: TRBV7-2; CDR3aa: CASSPGFSGANVLTF
j_gene: TRBJ2-3; v_gene: TRBV3-1; CDR3aa: CASSQEASYPDTQYF
j_gene: TRBJ2-2; v_gene: TRBV15; CDR3aa: CATERGYTGELFF
j_gene: TRBJ2-5; v_gene: TRBV2; CDR3aa: CASSGDLGETQYF
j_gene: TRBJ1-1; v_gene: TRBV15; CDR3aa: CATKKEVSNTEAFF
j_gene: TRBJ2-1; v_gene: TRBV5-5; CDR3aa: CASSLAVAGGNEQFF
j_gene: TRBJ2-6; v_gene: TRBV5-1; CDR3aa: CASSLAPQGAVDVLTF
j_gene: TRBJ1-3; v_gene: TRBV12-3/TRBV12-4; CDR3aa: CATKEGRNTIYF
j_gene: TRBJ2-6; v_gene: TRBV5-1; CDR3aa: CASSLARDRDPSDGANVLTF
j_gene: TRBJ2-1; v_gene: TRBV12-3/TRBV12-4; CDR3aa: CASTLAGGPFNEQFF
j_gene: TRBJ2-3; v_gene: TRBV7-3; CDR3aa: CASSLRDERGDTQYF
j_gene: TRBJ1-2; v_gene: TRBV20-1; CDR3aa: CSARRQVANYGYTF
j_gene: TRBJ1-1; v_gene: TRBV6-5; CDR3aa: CASSSRREGSTEAFF
j_gene: TRBJ2-7; v_gene: TRBV7-2; CDR3aa: CASSLRAQGPYEQYF
j_gene: TRBJ2-1; v_gene: TRBV7-8; CDR3aa: CASSPAGAGYNEQFF
j_gene: TRBJ2-1; v_gene: TRBV21-1; CDR3aa: CASSKVISDNEQFF
j_gene: TRBJ2-5; v_gene: TRBV5-1; CDR3aa: CASSLGDRSETQYF
j_gene: TRBJ1-3; v_gene: TRBV5-1; CDR3aa: CASSLEPGTYGNTIYF
j_gene: TRBJ1-4; v_gene: TRBV5-1; CDR3aa: CASSLAGGARNEKLFF
j_gene: TRBJ2-4; v_gene: TRBV12-3/TRBV12-4; CDR3aa: CASSFSGGGAGNIQYF
j_gene: TRBJ2-5; v_gene: TRBV20-1; CDR3aa: CSARGAGVETQYF
j_gene: TRBJ2-1; v_gene: TRBV4-1; CDR3aa: CASTSPGLAGGPGKDEQFF
j_gene: TRBJ2-6; v_gene: TRBV4-1; CDR3aa: CASSQDGAVGYSGANVLTF
j_gene: TRBJ2-2; v_gene: TRBV14; CDR3aa: CASSRQFMGTGELFF
j_gene: TRBJ2-1; v_gene: TRBV2; CDR3aa: CASSEAGGPHNEQFF
j_gene: TRBJ2-2; v_gene: TRBV5-5; CDR3aa: CASSLATGGTGELFF
j_gene: TRBJ2-1; v_gene: TRBV12-3/TRBV12-4; CDR3aa: CASSLVPSGSDEQFF
j_gene: TRBJ2-2; v_gene: TRBV12-3/TRBV12-4; CDR3aa: CASSLASGLVRELFF
j_gene: TRBJ2-7; v_gene: TRBV12-3/TRBV12-4; CDR3aa: CASSALREQYF
j_gene: TRBJ1-1; v_gene: TRBV6-1; CDR3aa: CASTREGNTEAFF
j_gene: TRBJ1-5; v_gene: TRBV19; CDR3aa: CASIRSQGGNSNQPQHF
j_gene: TRBJ2-7; v_gene: TRBV5-1; CDR3aa: CASSLNPDPTYEQYF
j_gene: TRBJ1-5; v_gene: TRBV20-1; CDR3aa: CSGVSKTGSNQPQHF
j_gene: TRBJ1-6; v_gene: TRBV20-1; CDR3aa: CSASRTAGENSPLHF
j_gene: TRBJ2-2; v_gene: TRBV20-1; CDR3aa: CSARLAGNTGELFF
j_gene: TRBJ2-1; v_gene: TRBV7-2; CDR3aa: CASSRLAGGYNEQFF
j_gene: TRBJ2-2; v_gene: TRBV10-3; CDR3aa: CAISESEGFAGELFF
j_gene: TRBJ1-4; v_gene: TRBV20-1; CDR3aa: CSATDPGTANIKLFF
j_gene: TRBJ1-2; v_gene: TRBV12-3/TRBV12-4; CDR3aa: CASSQPGTLTVLSF
j_gene: TRBJ2-5; v_gene: TRBV20-1; CDR3aa: CSARTSSETQYF
j_gene: TRBJ2-7; v_gene: TRBV20-1; CDR3aa: CSARDLVDEQYF
j_gene: TRBJ2-7; v_gene: TRBV2; CDR3aa: CASSLRAGEQYF
j_gene: TRBJ2-7; v_gene: TRBV10-3; CDR3aa: CAISDPTSSIYEQYF
j_gene: TRBJ1-6; v_gene: TRBV5-1; CDR3aa: CASSLAAGKSGNSPLHF
j_gene: TRBJ1-6; v_gene: TRBV7-9; CDR3aa: CASRFKGFNNSPLHF
j_gene: TRBJ1-2; v_gene: TRBV5-1; CDR3aa: CASSLGRERGNGYTF
j_gene: TRBJ2-1; v_gene: TRBV5-1; CDR3aa: CASSLVTSRYAFHEQFF
j_gene: TRBJ1-4; v_gene: TRBV3-1; CDR3aa: CASSQATGGKLFF
j_gene: TRBJ2-2; v_gene: TRBV20-1; CDR3aa: CSPVDITTGELFF